Listed below are T cell receptor beta chains from one sample, sequenced in a study of regulatory T cells in long-lasting Graves disease. TCRdb re-derived calls from the multiplex PCR reads in MiXCR, one entry per CDR3 protein. The table has under 450,000 distinct CDR3 sequences, around 22% seen once; the top ten hold roughly 28%. The input for sequencing was peripheral blood mononuclear cells (PBMCs), taken when the disease was refractory, from a patient treated with antithyroid drugs. These TCRs come from a female donor with Graves disease. The CDR3 runs from the conserved cysteine through the conserved F or W. D genes are given only for firm matches.

v_call | d_call | cdr3_aa
TRBV5-6 | TRBD1 | CASSLQGAGNEKLFF
TRBV20-1 | - | CSATLTADSEPPHNQPQHF
TRBV4-1 | - | CASSQDGVEQFF
TRBV19 | TRBD2 | CASSFTSGTSGKTREQYF
TRBV29-1 | - | CSVGTAYEQYF
TRBV7-3 | - | CASSFSDGEAQYF
TRBV5-1 | - | CASSSGTEPSEQYF
TRBV28 | TRBD1 | CASSKLVTGFYEQYF
TRBV7-8 | - | CASSSGGGMNTEAFF
TRBV20-1 | - | CSAPASGAKNIQYF